The clone carrying this T cell receptor beta chain was seen repeatedly, ten times or more. This sample is drawn from a study of early T cells in non-severe SARS-CoV-2 infection. MiXCR, applied by TCRdb to the 5' RACE reads, yields one record per CDR3 protein. The sample lists 43,000 or so distinct CDR3 sequences; under 4.5% were seen once. V was cut by 0 bases and J by 3 bases, with 9 bases left in between. CDR3 length equals 15 residues. The germline CDR1 and CDR2 sequences are LGHNA and YNFKEQ. The rearrangement joins TRBV4-2 to TRBJ2-1; D remains ambiguous. Sequencing was performed on whole blood. The receptor was derived from an adult who was a healthcare worker with PCR-confirmed SARS-CoV-2 infection or an uninfected control (not recorded which). The CDR3: CASSQDDSDYNEQFF. CDR3 bases: TGTGCCAGCAGCCAAGACGATAGTGACTACAATGAGCAGTTCTTC.